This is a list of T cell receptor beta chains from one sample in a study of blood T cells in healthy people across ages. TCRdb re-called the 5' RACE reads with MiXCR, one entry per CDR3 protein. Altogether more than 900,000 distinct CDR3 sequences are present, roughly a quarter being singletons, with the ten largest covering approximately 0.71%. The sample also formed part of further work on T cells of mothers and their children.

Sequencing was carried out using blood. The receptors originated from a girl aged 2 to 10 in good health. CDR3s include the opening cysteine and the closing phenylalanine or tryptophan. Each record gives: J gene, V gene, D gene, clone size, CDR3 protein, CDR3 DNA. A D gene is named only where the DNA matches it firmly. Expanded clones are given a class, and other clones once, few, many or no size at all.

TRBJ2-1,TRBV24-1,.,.,CATSDLREQFF,TGTGCCACCAGTGATTTGCGTGAGCAGTTCTTC
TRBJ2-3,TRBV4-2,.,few,CASSQVGGQLTDTQYF,TGTGCCAGCAGCCAAGTGGGTGGACAACTCACAGATACGCAGTATTTT
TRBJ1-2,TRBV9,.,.,CASSDDSYLNYGYTF,TGTGCCAGCAGCGACGACAGCTACCTTAACTATGGCTACACCTTC
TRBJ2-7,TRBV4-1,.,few,CASSQLGLAPYEQYF,TGCGCCAGCAGCCAACTTGGACTTGCCCCCTACGAGCAGTACTTC
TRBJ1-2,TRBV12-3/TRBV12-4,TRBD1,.,CASRDIQGYYGYTF,TGTGCCAGCAGGGACATACAGGGGTACTATGGCTACACCTTC
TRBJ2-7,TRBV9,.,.,CASSAHASDNEQYF,TGTGCCAGCAGCGCCCACGCCTCTGATAACGAGCAGTACTTC
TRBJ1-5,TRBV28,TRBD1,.,CASSLLQGRLYQPQHF,TGTGCCAGCAGTCTACTACAGGGGCGATTGTATCAGCCCCAGCATTTT
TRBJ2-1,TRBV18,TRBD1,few,CASSPYDRVLYNEQFF,TGTGCCAGCTCACCTTACGACAGGGTGTTATACAATGAGCAGTTCTTC
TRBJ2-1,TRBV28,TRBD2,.,CASSLREGYNEQFF,TGTGCCAGCAGTTTGCGGGAGGGTTACAATGAGCAGTTCTTC
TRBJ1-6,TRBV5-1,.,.,CASSTGSNSPLHF,TGCGCCAGCAGCACCGGGTCTAATTCACCCCTCCACTTT
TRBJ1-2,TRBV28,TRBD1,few,CASSLIGTEIGYTF,TGTGCCAGCAGTTTAATCGGGACAGAAATTGGCTACACCTTC